This T cell receptor (beta chain) was captured by sequencing in a study of T cell repertoires in cytomegalovirus infection. About the research overall: Indicated by public TCR beta signatures were CMV infection and matching HLA type.

Findings and limits, study-wide: CMV carriers with the relevant HLA were identified by cumulative public TCR beta family frequency. The ex vivo response showed dominance by HLA-C-restricted CMV-specific TCR beta clonotypes.

The CDR3 runs 16 residues. Germline values: CDR1 SGHNT, CDR2 YYREEE (reference sequence). V lost 4 bases to trimming and J lost 8 bases; unmatched junction nucleotides: 13. A single record per CDR3 protein comes from TCRdb applying MiXCR to the reads. The data contain roughly 230,000 distinct CDR3 sequences, around an eighth of them singletons. This clonotype was seen at least ten times. Its specificity is not known. The sequencing sample was made of PBMCs. This TCR came from a human donor in good health (CMV status not recorded). Some clones in this sample may be carry-over from other donors' samples. This chain links TRBV5-4 with TRBJ2-1; 9 nucleotides line up with TRBD2. The CDR3: CASSPGGGGAGDEQFF. CDR3 DNA: TGTGCCAGCAGCCCCGGAGGCGGGGGGGCGGGAGATGAGCAGTTCTTC.